The 23 T cell receptor beta chains in this list originate from one sample, sequenced in a study of shared clonotypes between healthy human individuals. Using immunoSEQ multiplex PCR, the repertoire was profiled, and TCRdb retains in-frame clones only, with some absent. The table lists roughly 760,000 clones, around 67% of them singletons. The source material was memory CD4+ T cells sorted from blood. The subset: CD45RA-negative fraction. These receptors all come from a woman aged 30 to 39 in good health.

This clone was seen only once. CDR3 sequence reads: CASSLGSGGGLQETQYF. CDR3 coding DNA: TGTGCCAGCAGCTTAGGGTCTGGCGGGGGCCTCCAAGAGACCCAGTACTTC. The V gene is TRBV7-3, the J gene TRBJ2-5; the D gene is possibly TRBD2 (7 bases). Germline V gene lookup returns CDR1 SGHTA and CDR2 FQGTGA. CDR3 length equals 17 residues. The V gene lost 2 bases and the J gene lost 1 base, with 17 bases spanning the gap.

This rearrangement joins TRBV18 to TRBJ1-1; D is unresolved. The CDR3 is 15 residues long. Trimming took off 1 base at V and 5 bases at J, with 14 bases between the two ends. The germline V gene encodes CDR1 KGHSH and CDR2 LQKENI. CDR3: CASSPRRGEGTEAFF. DNA of the CDR3: TGTGCCAGCTCACCACGCCGTGGGGAGGGTACTGAAGCTTTCTTT.

The table lists this clone with a few counts. The rearrangement joins TRBV7-9 to TRBJ1-2; 7 positions agree with TRBD1. CDR1 and CDR2 from the germline V gene are SEHNR and FQNEAQ (reference sequence). CDR3 length equals 15 residues. The V and J ends lost 1 base and 5 bases, in that order; junction bases with no gene match: 7. CDR3 sequence (DNA): TGTGCCAGCAGCTTAGGCGGGGACAGTCCTTATGGCTACACCTTC. Protein product: CASSLGGDSPYGYTF.

Points on this clone: This may be a read error, as it is one base from a much larger clone. V and J are TRBV7-2 and TRBJ1-1; D remains unclear. The CDR3 is 13 amino acids. V was trimmed by 4 bases and J by 0 bases, leaving 6 bases between them. Germline lookup yields CDR1 SGHTA and CDR2 FQGNSA. For the CDR3, the DNA is TGTGCCAGCAGCTCACAGATGAACACTGAAGCTTTCTTT. It codes for CASSSQMNTEAFF.

V usage is TRBV30 and J usage is TRBJ2-2; maybe TRBD2 (7 bases). Trimming removed 4 bases at V and 5 bases at J, with 17 bases between. The CDR3 is 15 amino acids. CDR1 is GTSNPN, CDR2 SVGIG, per germline (reference sequence). CDR3 amino acids: CAWTPRGARTGELFF. CDR3 nucleotide sequence: TGTGCCTGGACCCCCCGGGGGGCGAGGACCGGGGAGCTGTTTTTT.

This clone is a singleton in its sample. The V and J genes are TRBV18 and TRBJ1-5; TRBD1 might be the D (6 bases). Per germline, CDR1 KGHSH and CDR2 LQKENI. V was trimmed by 5 bases and J by 0 bases, leaving 8 bases between them. This CDR3 is 14 amino acids long. DNA of the CDR3: TGTGCCAGCTCAGACAGGATTAGCAATCAGCCCCAGCATTTT. It yields the protein CASSDRISNQPQHF.

This clone was recorded once. This chain uses TRBV6-1 with TRBJ2-6, with D possibly being TRBD1 or TRBD2 (7 bases each). CDR3 size: 15 residues. Trimming stripped 7 bases from V and 2 bases from J, with 12 bases between. Germline V gene sequence: CDR1 MNHNS, CDR2 SASEGT. The CDR3 loop reads CASTGGGTGANVLTF. CDR3 sequence (DNA): TGTGCCAGCACAGGGGGAGGGACTGGGGCCAACGTCCTGACTTTC.

This chain joins TRBV6-1 and TRBJ2-2, with D unresolved. The CDR3 sequence is 14 residues long. Trimming shortened V by 8 bases and J by 0 bases, and 10 bases separated the two germline ends. Germline lookup yields CDR1 MNHNS and CDR2 SASEGT. The CDR3 protein is CASLATANTGELFF. The CDR3 DNA sequence: TGTGCCAGCTTAGCAACAGCGAACACCGGGGAGCTGTTTTTT.

Regarding this clone: Different DNA sequences within this sample yield the same CDR3. V and J are TRBV5-1 and TRBJ2-7, with D perhaps TRBD1 (5 bases). V lost 0 bases and J 4 bases, leaving 11 bases between the germline ends. The CDR3 is made up of 14 amino acids. Looked up from germline, CDR1 is SGHRS and CDR2 is YFSETQ. CDR3 in amino acids: CASSLGQGLYEQYF. CDR3 coding DNA: TGCGCCAGCAGCTTGGGCCAGGGTTTATACGAGCAGTACTTC. Filled out from reference TRBV5-1 and TRBJ2-7, the complete variable domain reads KAGVTQTPRYLIKTRGQQVTLSCSPISGHRSVSWYQQTPGQGLQFLFEYFSETQRNKGNFPGRFSGRQFSNSRSEMNVSTLELGDSALYLCASSLGQGLYEQYFGPGTRLTVT.

The genes are TRBV27 and TRBJ2-7, with TRBD1 matching over 10 bases. The CDR3 length is 16 residues. The J segment lost 7 bases and the V segment lost 3 bases, leaving 12 bases of the junction unmatched. Germline V gene sequence: CDR1 MNHEY, CDR2 SMNVEV (reference sequence). CDR3 sequence reads: CASSFLGTGAREEQYF. CDR3 in DNA: TGTGCCAGCAGTTTCTTGGGGACAGGGGCCCGGGAGGAGCAGTACTTC.

This clone was found once. The CDR3 loop reads CASSFGTTRSYEQYF. The CDR3 DNA reads TGTGCCAGCAGTTTCGGGACAACCAGATCCTACGAGCAGTACTTC. V and J are TRBV6-1 and TRBJ2-7; tentative D call: TRBD1 (6 bases). The germline V and J ends were trimmed by 5 bases and 1 base, with 15 bases remaining between them. Germline V gene sequence: CDR1 MNHNS, CDR2 SASEGT. This CDR3 comprises 15 residues.

The chain joins TRBV2 to TRBJ2-1; TRBD2 matches 7 bases. This CDR3 is built from 12 residues. The germline gives CDR1 SNHLY, CDR2 FYNNEI. The V and J ends lost 6 bases and 10 bases, in that order; junction bases with no gene match: 6. CDR3 sequence reads: CASRPSGEEQFF. CDR3 nucleotide sequence: TGTGCCAGCAGACCTAGCGGCGAGGAGCAGTTCTTC.

The chain recombines TRBV4-1 with TRBJ2-3; 9 bases line up with TRBD2. CDR3 size: 17 residues. The V gene's germline CDR1 is MGHRA and CDR2 YSYEKL. The V and J ends lost 0 bases and 10 bases, in that order; junction bases with no gene match: 14. This chain's CDR3 is CASSQDPTSGPQSAQYF. The DNA of the CDR3 is TGCGCCAGCAGCCAAGATCCCACTAGCGGGCCCCAGAGCGCGCAGTATTTT.

This clone was recorded once. The V and J genes are TRBV11-2 and TRBJ2-7; 7 bases map to TRBD2. CDR3 length: 15 amino acids. The ends lost 2 bases at V and 6 bases at J; junction bases unmatched: 10. CDR1 and CDR2 (germline): SGHAT, FQNNGV. The CDR3 loop is CASSLLGGSHLEQYF. As DNA, the CDR3 is TGTGCCAGCAGCTTATTGGGCGGGAGTCATCTCGAGCAGTACTTC.

The chain is built from TRBV29-1 and TRBJ2-5; TRBD1 might be the D (5 bases). Germline assignment: CDR1 SQVTM and CDR2 ANQGSEA. V was shortened by 7 bases and J by 7 bases, with 16 bases between the two germline ends. The length of the CDR3 is 12 residues. The CDR3 region has the DNA TGCAGCGCGATGCAGGGTGTGGGGACCCAGTACTTC. It translates to CSAMQGVGTQYF.

The V call is TRBV19, the J call TRBJ2-2; perhaps TRBD1 as D (6 bases). Germline V gives CDR1 LNHDA, CDR2 SQIVND (reference sequence). The CDR3 runs 13 residues. V was pared by 3 bases and J by 7 bases, with 9 bases between. CDR3: CASSMGTIGELFF. For the CDR3, the DNA is TGTGCCAGTAGTATGGGGACAATCGGGGAGCTGTTTTTT.

On this clone: The same CDR3 is also encoded by other DNA sequences in this sample. This chain links TRBV28 with TRBJ2-5; unclear D gene. V lost 6 bases and J 5 bases, leaving 16 bases between the germline ends. The length of the CDR3 is 14 residues. Germline values: CDR1 MDHEN, CDR2 SYDVKM. This CDR3 is CASRKRLGWETQYF. The CDR3 region has the DNA TGTGCCAGCAGGAAAAGGTTGGGGTGGGAGACCCAGTACTTC.

V usage is TRBV11-2 and J usage is TRBJ1-4; D not resolved. Per the germline V gene, CDR1 is SGHAT and CDR2 is FQNNGV. There are 14 residues in the CDR3. Trimming pared 3 bases from V and 1 base from J, leaving 6 bases between. The CDR3 coding sequence is TGTGCCAGCAGCTTTCAGCGAACTAATGAAAAACTGTTTTTT. Its protein product is CASSFQRTNEKLFF.

The J gene is TRBJ2-7, the V gene TRBV2; perhaps TRBD2 as D (6 bases). The CDR3 covers 15 residues. The germline V gene has CDR1 SNHLY and CDR2 FYNNEI. V shed 2 bases and J shed 4 bases, with 15 bases lying between them. CDR3 in DNA: TGTGCCAGCAGTGAACGGGGGAGAGGAGGGTACGAGCAGTACTTC. It codes for CASSERGRGGYEQYF.

The sample holds one count of this clone. The chain recombines TRBV6-1 with TRBJ1-3; D unresolved. This CDR3 contains 13 residues. Germline CDR1 and CDR2: MNHNS and SASEGT. Deletions cut 10 bases from V and 0 bases from J, with 10 bases between. The CDR3 nucleotides read TGTGCCACTGGGCCTGACTCTGGAAACACCATATATTTT. Translating it yields CATGPDSGNTIYF.

V usage is TRBV4-2 and J usage is TRBJ2-2; D not resolved. Trimming pared 4 bases from V and 0 bases from J, leaving 9 bases between. This CDR3 contains 15 residues. Germline V gene data show CDR1 as LGHNA and CDR2 as YNFKEQ. CDR3 nucleotide sequence: TGTGCCAGCAGCCCAGACACTTCGAACACCGGGGAGCTGTTTTTT. Residues: CASSPDTSNTGELFF.

This chain connects TRBV6-1 to TRBJ2-7, with D uncertain. The CDR3 is 12 residues long. Germline V gene lookup returns CDR1 MNHNS and CDR2 SASEGT. V lost 7 bases to trimming and J lost 4 bases, with 11 bases between them. The DNA of the CDR3 is TGTGCCAGCACCCTGGATCAATACGAGCAGTACTTC. This codes for CASTLDQYEQYF.

The chain combines TRBV10-2 with TRBJ2-3; 14 bases fit TRBD2. Unmatched junction bases numbered 14, after V lost 7 bases and J lost 2 bases. Germline V gene data show CDR1 as WSHSY and CDR2 as SAAADI. The CDR3 is 19 residues long. The CDR3 region has the DNA TGCGCCAGCATCCCGTCCCCGGGACTAGCGGGAGATGACACAGATACGCAGTATTTT. Its translation is CASIPSPGLAGDDTDTQYF.